This passage covers 20 T cell receptor beta chains from one sample sequenced in a study of blood T cell repertoires in COVID-19. Profiling relied on immunoSEQ multiplex PCR, and the TCRdb table lists in-frame clones only, not all of them. The sample consists of approximately 180,000 clones, about 88% of them appearing once. Sequencing was performed on PBMCs or T cells enriched from blood (not recorded which). Source of these receptors: a human donor with acute COVID-19. The donor label of this sample is uncertain.

There are a few counts of this clone. V usage is TRBV9 and J usage is TRBJ2-5; no firm D call. V dropped 3 bases and J dropped 4 bases, with 10 bases sitting between them. The CDR3 runs 13 residues. Germline CDR1 is SGDLS and CDR2 is YYNGEE. The CDR3 loop is CASSAVPRETQYF. Written as DNA, the CDR3 is TGTGCCAGCAGCGCCGTCCCTCGAGAGACCCAGTACTTC.

The chain has TRBV4-3 and TRBJ1-3; 7 bases align to TRBD1. The CDR3 spans 15 residues. The V and J ends lost 1 base and 2 bases, in that order; junction bases with no gene match: 2. Germline V gene lookup returns CDR1 LGHNA and CDR2 YSLEER. CDR3 sequence (DNA): TGCGCCAGCAGCCAAGGCAGGGGGGCTGGAAACACCATATATTTT. It codes for CASSQGRGAGNTIYF.

On this clone: Distinct nucleotide sequences in the sample also encode this CDR3. CDR3 nucleotides: TGTGCCAGCAGCCCTCAGGGGGCCTCCTACGAGCAGTACTTC. Protein sequence: CASSPQGASYEQYF. The V gene is TRBV7-2, the J gene TRBJ2-7; the match to TRBD1 covers 8 bases. This CDR3 region has 14 residues. V shed 5 bases and J 0 bases; nucleotides not matched to a gene: 3. Germline lookup yields CDR1 SGHTA and CDR2 FQGNSA.

The chain uses TRBV30 and TRBJ2-2; TRBD2 matches at 12 bases. CDR3 length: 18 amino acids. After removal of 1 base from V and 5 bases from J, the junction contained 11 bases not matched to a gene. From germline, CDR1 is GTSNPN and CDR2 SVGIG (reference sequence). CDR3 nucleotides: TGTGCCTGGAGTGGGATGACTAGCGGGGGCCCAAGTACCGGGGAGCTGTTTTTT. Amino acids: CAWSGMTSGGPSTGELFF.

V and J are TRBV30 and TRBJ1-3; D unresolved. Germline CDR1 is GTSNPN and CDR2 is SVGIG (reference sequence). The V end was cut by 4 bases, the J end by 0 bases, with 19 bases between. This CDR3 comprises 17 residues. The CDR3 nucleotides are TGTGCCTGGACTAATATACAGCAAAGGTCCTCTGGAAACACCATATATTTT. Translation: CAWTNIQQRSSGNTIYF.

This chain uses TRBV10-3 with TRBJ2-3; D is possibly TRBD1 (5 bases). Germline CDR1 ENHRY, CDR2 SYGVKD. This CDR3 is 13 amino acids long. V was trimmed by 6 bases and J by 3 bases, leaving 10 bases between them. This chain's CDR3 is CAIRNQGTDTQYF. In DNA, the CDR3 is TGTGCCATCAGGAATCAGGGAACAGATACGCAGTATTTT.

By proportion, this clone is medium-sized. The chain links TRBV20-1 to TRBJ1-1; D might be TRBD1 (6 bases). The CDR3 totals 15 residues. Germline V lookup: CDR1 DFQATT, CDR2 SNEGSKA (reference sequence). V dropped 3 bases and J dropped 2 bases, with 16 bases sitting between them. This chain's CDR3 is CSASTGLKGNTEAFF. The DNA of the CDR3 is TGCAGTGCTAGTACAGGGCTCAAAGGAAACACTGAAGCTTTCTTT.

The chain employs TRBV2 and TRBJ1-1, with D possibly TRBD1 on 5 matching bases. The V gene's germline CDR1 is SNHLY and CDR2 FYNNEI. Trimming shortened V by 4 bases and J by 8 bases, and 14 bases separated the two germline ends. The CDR3 is 13 residues long. The CDR3 protein is CASSGQGGPEAFF. The CDR3 region has the DNA TGTGCCAGCAGTGGGCAGGGAGGGCCAGAAGCTTTCTTT.

This clone was picked up a small number of times. The V and J genes are TRBV6-5 and TRBJ2-1; TRBD1 aligns across 12 bases. The CDR3 has 15 amino acids. Germline V lookup: CDR1 MNHEY, CDR2 SVGAGI. V trimming: 6 bases; J trimming: 8 bases; junction bases outside the gene matches: 8. The CDR3 region is CASSLAGTGGDEQFF. For the CDR3, the DNA is TGTGCCAGCAGCCTCGCTGGGACAGGGGGCGATGAGCAGTTCTTC.

The rearrangement joins TRBV4-2 to TRBJ1-1; no clear D gene. The V gene's germline CDR1 is LGHNA and CDR2 YNFKEQ. V was pared by 0 bases and J by 1 base, with 15 bases between. The CDR3 sequence is 17 residues long. The CDR3 sequence: CASSQDRREGRNTEAFF. Written as DNA, the CDR3 is TGTGCCAGCAGCCAAGATCGTCGGGAGGGTCGGAACACTGAAGCTTTCTTT.

For the CDR3, the DNA is TGTGCCAGCAGCTTGGCCGGGGGACGAGGCACTGAAGCTTTCTTT. This sequence encodes CASSLAGGRGTEAFF. The chain uses TRBV5-4 and TRBJ1-1; a weak D match, TRBD1 (5 bases). The CDR3 has 15 amino acids. The germline V gene has CDR1 SGHNT and CDR2 YYREEE (reference sequence). The V gene lost 0 bases and the J gene lost 4 bases, with 13 bases spanning the gap.

This clone has a handful of counts. This sequence joins TRBV19 and TRBJ1-1; D is unclear. The V and J ends lost 1 base and 8 bases respectively, with 8 bases between them. Germline assignment: CDR1 LNHDA and CDR2 SQIVND (reference sequence). The CDR3 extends over 12 amino acids. The CDR3 here is CASSIATGEAFF. In DNA form, the CDR3 reads TGTGCCAGTAGTATAGCCACGGGGGAAGCTTTCTTT.

The chain has TRBV7-2 and TRBJ1-6, with 9 nucleotides matching TRBD1. The CDR3 is 15 residues long. J gave up 7 bases and V 3 bases, and 4 bases lay outside the gene matches. Germline CDR1 reads SGHTA; CDR2 reads FQGNSA. The CDR3 spells CASSLGQGINSPLHF. The CDR3 nucleotides read TGTGCCAGCAGCTTGGGACAGGGTATCAATTCACCCCTCCACTTT.

The sample holds one count of this clone. The rearrangement joins TRBV6-5 to TRBJ1-6; D is ambiguous. Between the trimmed V and J ends, which lost 1 base and 8 bases, there was a span of 3 bases. This CDR3 has 12 residues. Germline CDR1 is MNHEY and CDR2 is SVGAGI. The CDR3 nucleotides are TGTGCCAGCAGTTACTTATATTCACCCCTCCACTTT. Its translation: CASSYLYSPLHF.

The chain recombines TRBV4-1 with TRBJ1-5; TRBD1 aligns across 7 bases. J was trimmed by 4 bases and V by 0 bases; bases with no gene match: 9. This CDR3 region has 17 residues. The V gene's germline CDR1 is MGHRA and CDR2 YSYEKL. CDR3 region: CASSQEIKGQRNQPQHF. The CDR3 nucleotides are TGCGCCAGCAGCCAAGAGATTAAGGGACAGCGTAATCAGCCCCAGCATTTT.

The genes are TRBV6-5 and TRBJ1-2; TRBD1 is a possible D gene (5 bases). Per germline, CDR1 MNHEY and CDR2 SVGAGI. V lost 5 bases and J 1 base, leaving 14 bases between the germline ends. The CDR3 loop spans 15 amino acids. In DNA, the CDR3 is TGTGCCAGCAGTCGGTCGGGGGGGTATAACTATGGCTACACCTTC. As protein: CASSRSGGYNYGYTF.

The chain is built from TRBV7-8 and TRBJ2-4, with D hard to call. Germline V gene lookup returns CDR1 SGHVS and CDR2 FQNEAQ. The CDR3 runs to 16 residues. V was trimmed by 2 bases and J by 9 bases, leaving 20 bases between them. CDR3 nucleotides: TGTGCCAGCAGCTTATTCGAGACTGGCCCCACGTCCATTCAGTACTTC. The encoded protein is CASSLFETGPTSIQYF.

The chain couples TRBV6-2 or TRBV6-3 to TRBJ1-5; a weak D match, TRBD1 (6 bases). Per germline, CDR1 MNHEY and CDR2 SVGEGT. Between the trimmed V and J ends, which lost 4 bases and 4 bases, there was a span of 11 bases. The CDR3 extends over 14 amino acids. The DNA for the CDR3 is TGTGCCAGCAGTTCCTCAGGGGTAAATCAGCCCCAGCATTTT. Its translation is CASSSSGVNQPQHF.

The rearrangement uses TRBV9 and TRBJ2-1, with 8 bases matching TRBD2. V shed 4 bases and J 10 bases; nucleotides not matched to a gene: 4. Germline CDR1 SGDLS, CDR2 YYNGEE. This CDR3 is built from 12 residues. CDR3 coding DNA: TGTGCCAGCAGCCCCGGGGGGGACGAGCAGTTCTTC. The encoded protein is CASSPGGDEQFF.

This sequence joins TRBV2 and TRBJ2-5; no clear D. Germline V gives CDR1 SNHLY, CDR2 FYNNEI. V was clipped by 3 bases and J by 5 bases, with 7 bases between them. This CDR3 region has 12 residues. The CDR3: CASSERGETQYF. The CDR3 DNA sequence: TGTGCCAGCAGTGAGAGAGGCGAGACCCAGTACTTC.